These 20 T cell receptor beta chains came from one sample sequenced in a study of radiation and T cells in renal cell carcinoma. The protocol was immunoSEQ multiplex PCR, while the TCRdb copy is restricted to in-frame clones and leaves out a portion. The sample shows 70,000 to 80,000 clones, 80% to 90% of them seen only once. Described time point: blood 2 weeks post-SBRT. Treatment noted: 15 Gy SBRT to primary tumor, nephrectomy 4 weeks later. The specimen was blood, collected from a patient whose treatment included radiotherapy and nephrectomy. The receptor source for this set is a woman in her 50s with renal cell carcinoma.

The chain carries TRBV18 and TRBJ2-1; TRBD2 agrees at 10 bases. CDR1 KGHSH and CDR2 LQKENI come from the germline V gene. V dropped 3 bases and J dropped 10; count of bases not matched to a gene: 0. The CDR3 is made up of 12 amino acids. The CDR3: CASSPTSGEQFF. DNA of the CDR3: TGTGCCAGCTCACCGACTAGCGGGGAGCAGTTCTTC.

The chain is built from TRBV2 and TRBJ2-1; no reliable D call. The CDR3 is 11 amino acids. V was pared by 5 bases and J by 7 bases, with 6 bases between. Germline CDR1 and CDR2: SNHLY and FYNNEI. The CDR3, as DNA: TGTGCCAGCAGTTTTTATAATGAGCAGTTCTTC. Its translation: CASSFYNEQFF.

The chain is built from TRBV5-4 and TRBJ1-4, with D possibly matching TRBD1 (6 bases). The CDR3 runs 15 residues. In germline, CDR1 is SGHNT, CDR2 YYREEE (reference sequence). The ends were cut back, 2 bases at V and 0 bases at J, with 8 bases in the middle. The CDR3 nucleotides are TGTGCCAGCAGCTTAGGGGGTACAACTAATGAAAAACTGTTTTTT. Protein: CASSLGGTTNEKLFF.

The rearrangement links TRBV6-1 to TRBJ1-6; D call uncertain. Germline V gives CDR1 MNHNS, CDR2 SASEGT. The CDR3 has 17 amino acids. V was trimmed by 3 bases and J by 0 bases, leaving 12 bases between them. The CDR3 nucleotides are TGTGCCAGCAGTGATCTAGCAGTATACTCCTATAATTCACCCCTCCACTTT. Protein sequence: CASSDLAVYSYNSPLHF.

This chain uses TRBV9 with TRBJ1-2; D unresolved. V was pared by 0 bases and J by 2 bases, with 11 bases between. CDR3 length equals 15 residues. Germline CDR1 and CDR2: SGDLS and YYNGEE. The chain's CDR3 is CASSVGIGRNYGYTF. The CDR3 nucleotides read TGTGCCAGCAGCGTAGGTATAGGGCGCAACTATGGCTACACCTTC.

The chain carries TRBV7-2 and TRBJ2-1, with D perhaps given as TRBD1 or TRBD2 (5 bases each). Germline CDR1 reads SGHTA; CDR2 reads FQGNSA. Trimming cost V 5 bases and J 5 bases, with 19 bases left between them. The CDR3 consists of 16 residues. The CDR3 region has the DNA TGTGCCAGCAGCCGGGTTGGGACCGCACTTAACAATGAGCAGTTCTTC. Residues: CASSRVGTALNNEQFF.

The chain has TRBV5-6 and TRBJ2-7; D unclear. Trimming took 0 bases from V and 2 from J, leaving 6 bases between them. Germline CDR1 reads SGHDT; CDR2 reads YYEEEE. The CDR3 is 13 residues long. CDR3 DNA sequence: TGTGCCAGCAGCTTGGAACAGCCCTACGAGCAGTACTTC. Translated: CASSLEQPYEQYF.

This chain joins TRBV28 and TRBJ2-5; perhaps TRBD1 as D (7 bases). The CDR3 is 15 residues long. Per the germline V gene, CDR1 is MDHEN and CDR2 is SYDVKM. V gave up 5 bases and J gave up 5 bases, with 18 bases separating them. For the CDR3, the DNA is TGTGCCAGCAGTGAGGAGACAGGGAGGCGGGAGACCCAGTACTTC. It specifies CASSEETGRRETQYF.

The V call is TRBV14, the J call TRBJ2-1; 9 positions match TRBD2. Germline V gene lookup returns CDR1 SGHDN and CDR2 FVKESK. V was clipped by 4 bases and J by 4 bases; unmatched bases: 11. The CDR3 has 17 residues. CDR3 protein: CASSLQGTTSGYNEQFF. CDR3 DNA sequence: TGTGCCAGCAGCCTCCAGGGTACGACTAGCGGTTACAATGAGCAGTTCTTC.

This chain links TRBV11-2 with TRBJ2-7; 7 bases match TRBD1. V shed 5 bases, J shed 5 bases, and the junction held 9 bases outside the gene matches. Looked up from germline, CDR1 is SGHAT and CDR2 is FQNNGV. The CDR3 runs to 14 residues. The CDR3 sequence: CASSQNRGQHEQYF. DNA of the CDR3: TGTGCCAGCAGCCAAAACAGGGGTCAGCACGAGCAGTACTTC.

The V call is TRBV28, the J call TRBJ1-6; D ambiguous. The CDR3 extends over 15 amino acids. The germline CDR1 and CDR2 sequences are MDHEN and SYDVKM. Trimming removed 3 bases from V and 6 bases from J, with 12 bases in between. Here the CDR3 reads CASSLSPPGNSPLHF. The CDR3 region has the DNA TGTGCCAGCAGTTTGAGCCCCCCGGGTAATTCACCCCTCCACTTT.

CDR3 DNA: TGTGCCAGCAGCTCCTCTAGCGTTACCTACAATGAGCAGTTCTTC. Its protein product is CASSSSSVTYNEQFF. The rearrangement joins TRBV7-3 to TRBJ2-1; possible D gene TRBD2, 6 bases. CDR3 size: 15 residues. The ends were cut back, 4 bases at V and 2 bases at J, with 12 bases in the middle. Germline CDR1 reads SGHTA; CDR2 reads FQGTGA.

The chain recombines TRBV29-1 with TRBJ2-3; possible D gene TRBD2, 6 bases. This CDR3 contains 17 residues. From germline, CDR1 is SQVTM and CDR2 ANQGSEA. Trimming left V 0 bases short and J 3 bases short, with 19 bases between. DNA for the CDR3: TGCAGCGTTGAAGACCCTAAAAGGGAGGCTGGTACAGATACGCAGTATTTT. Its translation is CSVEDPKREAGTDTQYF.

This chain joins TRBV9 and TRBJ2-2; 8 bases line up with TRBD2. The germline CDR1 and CDR2 sequences are SGDLS and YYNGEE. V lost 4 bases, J lost 5 bases, and 7 bases stayed unmatched. This CDR3 contains 15 residues. This CDR3 reads CASSSAGETTGELFF. The DNA for the CDR3 is TGTGCCAGCAGCTCAGCGGGAGAAACAACCGGGGAGCTGTTTTTT. Drawing the rest from reference TRBV9 and TRBJ2-2, the complete variable domain is DSGVTQTPKHLITATGQRVTLRCSPRSGDLSVYWYQQSLDQGLQFLIQYYNGEERAKGNILERFSAQQFPDLHSELNLSSLELGDSALYFCASSSAGETTGELFFGEGSRLTVL.

The V and J genes are TRBV5-6 and TRBJ2-5; tentative D call: TRBD2 (5 bases). Germline values: CDR1 SGHDT, CDR2 YYEEEE. The CDR3 spans 13 residues. V was cut by 2 bases and J by 5 bases, with 10 bases left in between. CDR3 nucleotide sequence: TGTGCCAGCAGCTTCGAGGAGGTGGAGACCCAGTACTTC. It codes for CASSFEEVETQYF.

CDR3 nucleotides: TGTGCCAGCAGTTTATGGCAGTATGGCTACACCTTC. This gives the protein CASSLWQYGYTF. The chain recombines TRBV28 with TRBJ1-2; D is unresolved. The germline V gene has CDR1 MDHEN and CDR2 SYDVKM. The CDR3 runs to 12 residues. Trimming removed 0 bases from V and 5 bases from J, with 4 bases in between.

This clone was picked up one time. The chain couples TRBV7-2 to TRBJ2-3; D could derive from TRBD1 or TRBD2 (5 bases each). Germline V CDR1 and CDR2: SGHTA, FQGNSA. Deletions cut 4 bases from V and 7 bases from J, with 9 bases between. The CDR3 has 12 residues. CDR3 bases: TGTGCCAGCAGCTCCGGGACGAATACGCAGTATTTT. Its protein is CASSSGTNTQYF. Drawing the rest from reference TRBV7-2 and TRBJ2-3, the complete variable domain is GAGVSQSPSNKVTEKGKDVELRCDPISGHTALYWYRQSLGQGLEFLIYFQGNSAPDKSGLPSDRFSAERTGGSVSTLTIQRTQQEDSAVYLCASSSGTNTQYFGPGTRLTVL.

The rearrangement links TRBV10-1 to TRBJ2-2; 11 nucleotides match TRBD2. The CDR3 runs 17 residues. V trimming: 3 bases; J trimming: 5 bases; junction bases outside the gene matches: 8. The V gene's germline CDR1 is WNHNN and CDR2 SYGVQD (reference sequence). The CDR3, as DNA: TGCGCCAGCAGTGACCCTGGACTAGCGGGTGGAACCGGGGAGCTGTTTTTT. This translates into CASSDPGLAGGTGELFF.

The CDR3 DNA sequence: TGTGCCAGCAGCTTACGAGCGGGAGGGCCCTCCGGGGAGCTGTTTTTT. The encoded protein is CASSLRAGGPSGELFF. The chain carries TRBV7-2 and TRBJ2-2, with 10 bases identical to TRBD2. J lost 6 bases, V lost 2 bases, and 6 bases had no gene match. This CDR3 region has 16 residues. The germline V gene encodes CDR1 SGHTA and CDR2 FQGNSA.

This chain connects TRBV5-4 to TRBJ2-3; D unclear. The germline V gene has CDR1 SGHNT and CDR2 YYREEE (reference sequence). The V gene lost 2 bases and the J gene lost 3 bases, with 16 bases spanning the gap. The CDR3 extends over 16 amino acids. The CDR3 here is CASSFAPLYGTDTQYF. The CDR3 coding sequence is TGTGCCAGCAGCTTTGCCCCACTGTATGGAACAGATACGCAGTATTTT.